This paragraph reports one TCR beta chain. Its antigen is not identified. These data originate in a study of T cell repertoires in cytomegalovirus infection. On the study more broadly: Both a matching HLA type and CMV infection were indicated by public TCR beta signatures.

TCRdb re-derived calls from the reads in MiXCR, one entry per CDR3 protein. In the table there are around 770,000 distinct CDR3 sequences, about 29% of which are singletons. The study's findings and limits: What dominated the ex vivo response were HLA-C-restricted CMV-specific TCR beta clonotypes.

Germline V gives CDR1 KGHDR, CDR2 SFDVKD. The CDR3 contains 14 residues. Trimming took 9 bases from V and 6 from J; bases not matched to a gene: 8. This sample comprised cultured CD8+ T cells from PBMCs, obtained from culture after CMV antigen stimulation. This chain joins TRBV24-1 and TRBJ2-2, with 8 bases identical to TRBD2. This receptor was taken from a human donor in good health (CMV status not recorded). Some clones in this sample may be carry-over from other donors' samples. CDR3 amino acids: CATGGGLGSGELFF. The CDR3 DNA reads as TGTGCCACCGGCGGGGGGCTCGGTTCCGGGGAGCTGTTTTTT.